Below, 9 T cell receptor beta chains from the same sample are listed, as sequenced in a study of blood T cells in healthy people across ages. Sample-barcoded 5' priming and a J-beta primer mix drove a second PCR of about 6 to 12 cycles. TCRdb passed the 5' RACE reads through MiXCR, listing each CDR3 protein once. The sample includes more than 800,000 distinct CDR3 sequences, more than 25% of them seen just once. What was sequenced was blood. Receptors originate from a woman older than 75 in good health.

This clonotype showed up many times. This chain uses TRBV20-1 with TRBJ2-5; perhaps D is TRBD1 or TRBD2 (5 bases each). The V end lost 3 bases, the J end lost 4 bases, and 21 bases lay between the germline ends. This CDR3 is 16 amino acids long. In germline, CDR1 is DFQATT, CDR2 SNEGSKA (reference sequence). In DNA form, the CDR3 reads TGCAGTGCTAGTCCACTCACCGGGACCCTTAGAGAGACCCAGTACTTC. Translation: CSASPLTGTLRETQYF.

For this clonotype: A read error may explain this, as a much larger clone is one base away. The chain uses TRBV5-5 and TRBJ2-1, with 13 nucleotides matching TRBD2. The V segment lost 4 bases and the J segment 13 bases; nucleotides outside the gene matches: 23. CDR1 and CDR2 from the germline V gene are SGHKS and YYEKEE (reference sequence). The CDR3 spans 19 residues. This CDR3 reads CASSRSGTSGVLPEETQFF. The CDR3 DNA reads TGTGCCAGCAGCAGATCCGGGACTAGCGGGGTCCTCCCGGAGGAGACCCAGTTCTTC.

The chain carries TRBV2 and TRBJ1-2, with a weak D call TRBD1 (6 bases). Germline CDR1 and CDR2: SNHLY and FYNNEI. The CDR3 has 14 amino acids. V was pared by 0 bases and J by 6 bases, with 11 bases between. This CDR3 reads CASSEARGADGYTF. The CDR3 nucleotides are TGTGCCAGCAGTGAAGCAAGGGGGGCGGATGGCTACACCTTC.

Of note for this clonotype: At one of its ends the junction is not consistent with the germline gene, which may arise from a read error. CDR3 DNA sequence: TGTGCCTGCTCGTCGGGACTAGGGGAGACCCAGTACTTC. As protein: CACSSGLGETQYF. The chain recombines TRBV18 with TRBJ2-5, with 8 positions matching TRBD2. The CDR3 is made up of 13 amino acids. CDR1 and CDR2 (germline): KGHSH, LQKENI.

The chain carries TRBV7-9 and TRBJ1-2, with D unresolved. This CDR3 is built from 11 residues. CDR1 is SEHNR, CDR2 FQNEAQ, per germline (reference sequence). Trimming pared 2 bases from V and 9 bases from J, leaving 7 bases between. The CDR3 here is CASSLKGRYTF. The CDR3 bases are TGTGCCAGCAGCTTAAAGGGTCGCTACACCTTC.

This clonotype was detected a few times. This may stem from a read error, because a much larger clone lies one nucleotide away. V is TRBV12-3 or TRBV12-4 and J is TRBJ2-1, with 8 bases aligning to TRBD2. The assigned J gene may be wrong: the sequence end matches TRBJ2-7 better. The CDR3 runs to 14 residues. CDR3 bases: TGTGCCAGCAGGTTAGCGGGGACCTACAATGAGCAGTACTTC. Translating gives CASRLAGTYNEQYF.

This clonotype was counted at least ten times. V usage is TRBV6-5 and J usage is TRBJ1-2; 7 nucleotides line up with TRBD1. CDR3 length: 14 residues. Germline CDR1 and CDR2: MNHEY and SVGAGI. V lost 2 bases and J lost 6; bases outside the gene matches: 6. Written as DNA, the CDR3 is TGTGCCAGCAGTTACCGGACAGGAGACAATGGCTACACCTTC. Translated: CASSYRTGDNGYTF.

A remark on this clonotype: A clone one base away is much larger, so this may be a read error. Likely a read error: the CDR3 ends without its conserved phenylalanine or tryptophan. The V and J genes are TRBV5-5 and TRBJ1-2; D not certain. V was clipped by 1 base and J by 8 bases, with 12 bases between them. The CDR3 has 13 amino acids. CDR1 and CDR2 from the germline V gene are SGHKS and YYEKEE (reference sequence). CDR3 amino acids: CASSLTERGGYTC. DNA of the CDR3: TGTGCCAGCAGCTTGACAGAGCGAGGGGGCTACACCTGC.

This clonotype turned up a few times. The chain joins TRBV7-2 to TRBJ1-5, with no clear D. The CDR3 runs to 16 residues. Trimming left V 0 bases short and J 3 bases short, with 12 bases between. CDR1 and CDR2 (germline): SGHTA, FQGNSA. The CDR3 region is CASSLASQSFNQPQHF. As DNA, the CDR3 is TGTGCCAGCAGCTTAGCTTCGCAGAGTTTCAATCAGCCCCAGCATTTT.